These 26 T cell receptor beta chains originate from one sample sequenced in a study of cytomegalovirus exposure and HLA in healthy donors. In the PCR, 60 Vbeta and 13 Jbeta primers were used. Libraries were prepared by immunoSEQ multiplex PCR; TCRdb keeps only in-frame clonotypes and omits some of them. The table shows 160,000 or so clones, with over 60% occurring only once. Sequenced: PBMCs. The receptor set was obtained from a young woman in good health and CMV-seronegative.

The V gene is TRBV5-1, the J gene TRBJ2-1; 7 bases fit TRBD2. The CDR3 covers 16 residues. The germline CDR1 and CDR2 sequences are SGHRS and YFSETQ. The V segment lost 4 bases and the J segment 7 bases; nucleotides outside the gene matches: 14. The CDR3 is CASSRGARLATNEQFF. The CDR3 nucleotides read TGCGCCAGCAGCCGAGGGGCCCGACTAGCCACGAATGAGCAGTTCTTC.

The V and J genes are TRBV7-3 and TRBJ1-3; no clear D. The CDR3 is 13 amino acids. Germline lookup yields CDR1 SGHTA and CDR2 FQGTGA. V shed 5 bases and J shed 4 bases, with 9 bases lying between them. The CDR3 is CASSPERGNTIYF. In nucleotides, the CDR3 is TGTGCCAGCAGCCCAGAGCGGGGAAACACCATATATTTT.

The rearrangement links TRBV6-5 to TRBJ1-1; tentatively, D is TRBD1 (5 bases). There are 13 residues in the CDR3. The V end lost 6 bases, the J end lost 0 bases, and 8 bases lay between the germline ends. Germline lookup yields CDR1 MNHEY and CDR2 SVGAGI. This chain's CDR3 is CASSQGLNTEAFF. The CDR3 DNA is TGTGCCAGCAGCCAGGGATTGAACACTGAAGCTTTCTTT.

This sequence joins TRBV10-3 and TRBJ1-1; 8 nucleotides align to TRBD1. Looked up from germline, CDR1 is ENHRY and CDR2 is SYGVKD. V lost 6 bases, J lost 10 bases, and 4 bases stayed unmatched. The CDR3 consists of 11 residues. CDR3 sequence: CAIRQGERAFF. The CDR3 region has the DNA TGTGCCATCAGACAGGGGGAGAGAGCTTTCTTT.

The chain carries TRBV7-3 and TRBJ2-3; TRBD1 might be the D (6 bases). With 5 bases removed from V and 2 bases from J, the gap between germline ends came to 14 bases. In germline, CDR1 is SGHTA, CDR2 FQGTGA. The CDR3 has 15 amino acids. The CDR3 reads CASSMLGQNTDTQYF. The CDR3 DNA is TGTGCCAGCAGCATGCTTGGACAGAACACAGATACGCAGTATTTT.

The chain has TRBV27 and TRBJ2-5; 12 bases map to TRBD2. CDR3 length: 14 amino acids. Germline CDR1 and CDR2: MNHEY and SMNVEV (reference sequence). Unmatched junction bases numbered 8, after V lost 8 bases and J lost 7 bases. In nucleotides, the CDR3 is TGTGCCAGCTCACTAGCGGGGGGCGGTCGGACCCAGTACTTC. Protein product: CASSLAGGGRTQYF.

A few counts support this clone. The CDR3 loop reads CASSPRAGPSYEQYF. The CDR3 bases are TGTGCCAGCAGTCCCCGGGCGGGGCCCTCCTACGAGCAGTACTTC. The V and J genes are TRBV28 and TRBJ2-7; D possibly corresponds to TRBD2 (6 bases). Germline V gene sequence: CDR1 MDHEN, CDR2 SYDVKM. The CDR3 totals 15 residues. Between the trimmed V and J ends, which lost 5 bases and 0 bases, there was a span of 14 bases.

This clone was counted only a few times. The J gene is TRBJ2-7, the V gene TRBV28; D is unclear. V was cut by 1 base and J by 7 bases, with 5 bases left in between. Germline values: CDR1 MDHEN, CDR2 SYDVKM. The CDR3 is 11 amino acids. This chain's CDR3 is CASSLFGEQYF. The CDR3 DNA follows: TGTGCCAGCAGTTTATTCGGGGAGCAGTACTTC.

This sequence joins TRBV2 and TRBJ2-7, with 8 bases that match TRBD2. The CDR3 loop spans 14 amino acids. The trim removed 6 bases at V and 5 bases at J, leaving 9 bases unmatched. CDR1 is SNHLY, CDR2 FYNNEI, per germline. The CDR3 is CASSLGTRIDEQYF. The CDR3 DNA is TGTGCCAGCAGCCTCGGGACTAGGATCGACGAGCAGTACTTC.

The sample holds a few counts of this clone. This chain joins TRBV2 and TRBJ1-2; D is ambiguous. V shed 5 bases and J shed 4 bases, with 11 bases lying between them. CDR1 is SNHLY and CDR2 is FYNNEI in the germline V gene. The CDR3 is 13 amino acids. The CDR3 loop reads CASSSERGYGYTF. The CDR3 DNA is TGTGCCAGCAGTAGCGAACGAGGCTATGGCTACACCTTC.

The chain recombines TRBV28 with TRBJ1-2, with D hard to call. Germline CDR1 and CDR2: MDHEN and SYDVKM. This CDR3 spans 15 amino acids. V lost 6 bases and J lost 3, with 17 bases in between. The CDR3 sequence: CASSGRSGQDYGYTF. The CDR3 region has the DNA TGTGCCAGCAGCGGGCGGAGCGGGCAAGACTATGGCTACACCTTC.

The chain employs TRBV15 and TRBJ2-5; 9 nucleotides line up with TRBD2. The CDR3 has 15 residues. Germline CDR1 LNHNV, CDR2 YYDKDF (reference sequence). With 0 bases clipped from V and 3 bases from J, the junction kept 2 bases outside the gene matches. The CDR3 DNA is TGTGCCACCAGCAGAGATCCTAGCGGGAAAGAGACCCAGTACTTC. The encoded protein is CATSRDPSGKETQYF. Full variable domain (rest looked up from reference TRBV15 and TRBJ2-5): DAMVIQNPRYQVTQFGKPVTLSCSQTLNHNVMYWYQQKSSQAPKLLFHYYDKDFNNEADTPDNFQSRRPNTSFCFLDIRSPGLGDTAMYLCATSRDPSGKETQYFGPGTRLLVL.

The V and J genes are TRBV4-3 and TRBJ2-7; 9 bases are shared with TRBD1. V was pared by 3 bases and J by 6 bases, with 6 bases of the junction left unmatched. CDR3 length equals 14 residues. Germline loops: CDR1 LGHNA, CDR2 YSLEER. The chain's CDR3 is CASSHGTGTGEQYF. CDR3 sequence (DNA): TGCGCCAGCAGCCACGGGACAGGGACGGGCGAGCAGTACTTC.

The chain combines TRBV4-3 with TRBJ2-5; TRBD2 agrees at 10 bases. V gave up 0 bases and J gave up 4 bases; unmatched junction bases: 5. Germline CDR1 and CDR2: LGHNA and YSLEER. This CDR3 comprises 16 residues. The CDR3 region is CASSQDLAGVTETQYF. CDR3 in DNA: TGCGCCAGCAGCCAAGATCTAGCGGGAGTTACAGAGACCCAGTACTTC.

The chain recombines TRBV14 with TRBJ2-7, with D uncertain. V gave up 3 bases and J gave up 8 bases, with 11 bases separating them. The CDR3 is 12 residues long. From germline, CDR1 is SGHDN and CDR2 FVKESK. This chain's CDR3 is CASSQYTEKQYF. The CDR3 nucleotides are TGTGCCAGCAGCCAGTACACAGAGAAGCAGTACTTC.

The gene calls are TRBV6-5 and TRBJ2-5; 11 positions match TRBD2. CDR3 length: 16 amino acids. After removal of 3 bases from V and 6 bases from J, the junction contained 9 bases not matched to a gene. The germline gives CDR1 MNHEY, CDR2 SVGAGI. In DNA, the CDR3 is TGTGCCAGCAGTTATAGCGGGAGGGCCCGAGGGAAGACCCAGTACTTC. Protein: CASSYSGRARGKTQYF.

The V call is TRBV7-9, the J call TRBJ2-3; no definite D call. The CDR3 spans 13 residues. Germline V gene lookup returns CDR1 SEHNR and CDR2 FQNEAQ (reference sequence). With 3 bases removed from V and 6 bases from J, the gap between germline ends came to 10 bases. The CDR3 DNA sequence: TGTGCCAGCAGCTTGATCCCCGGGGATACGCAGTATTTT. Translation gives CASSLIPGDTQYF.

The CDR3 sequence is CAWTGPRREKLFF. CDR3 sequence (DNA): TGTGCCTGGACAGGTCCCAGGAGGGAAAAACTGTTTTTT. The V call is TRBV30, the J call TRBJ1-4; D remains unclear. Germline V gene lookup returns CDR1 GTSNPN and CDR2 SVGIG (reference sequence). The CDR3 length is 13 residues. The ends were cut back, 4 bases at V and 8 bases at J, with 14 bases in the middle. Full variable domain (outside the CDR3, taken from reference TRBV30 and TRBJ1-4): SQTIHQWPATLVQPVGSPLSLECTVEGTSNPNLYWYRQAAGRGLQLLFYSVGIGQISSEVPQNLSASRPQDRQFILSSKKLLLSDSGFYLCAWTGPRREKLFFGSGTQLSVL.

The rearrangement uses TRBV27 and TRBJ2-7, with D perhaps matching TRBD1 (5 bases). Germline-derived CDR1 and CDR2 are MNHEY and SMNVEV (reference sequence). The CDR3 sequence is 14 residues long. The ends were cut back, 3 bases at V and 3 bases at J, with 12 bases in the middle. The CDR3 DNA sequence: TGTGCCAGCAGTTTGGCAGGGCCCGTCTACGAGCAGTACTTC. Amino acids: CASSLAGPVYEQYF.

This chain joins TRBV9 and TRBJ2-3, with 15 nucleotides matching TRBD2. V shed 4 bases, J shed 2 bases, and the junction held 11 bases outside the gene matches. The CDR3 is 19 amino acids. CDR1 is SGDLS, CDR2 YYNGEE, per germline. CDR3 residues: CASSILGLAGGSPTDTQYF. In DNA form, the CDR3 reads TGTGCCAGCAGCATCCTAGGACTAGCGGGGGGGAGCCCCACAGATACGCAGTATTTT.

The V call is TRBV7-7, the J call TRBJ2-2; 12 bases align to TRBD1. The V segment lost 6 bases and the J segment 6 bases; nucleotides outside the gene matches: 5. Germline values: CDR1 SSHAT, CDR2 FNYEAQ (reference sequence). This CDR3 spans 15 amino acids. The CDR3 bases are TGTGCCAGCAGTCCGGGACAGGGGGCCTCCGGGGAGCTGTTTTTT. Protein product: CASSPGQGASGELFF. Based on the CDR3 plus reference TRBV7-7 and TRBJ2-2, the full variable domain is GAGVSQSPRYKVTKRGQDVTLRCDPISSHATLYWYQQALGQGPEFLTYFNYEAQPDKSGLPSDRFSAERPEGSISTLTIQRTEQRDSAMYRCASSPGQGASGELFFGEGSRLTVL.

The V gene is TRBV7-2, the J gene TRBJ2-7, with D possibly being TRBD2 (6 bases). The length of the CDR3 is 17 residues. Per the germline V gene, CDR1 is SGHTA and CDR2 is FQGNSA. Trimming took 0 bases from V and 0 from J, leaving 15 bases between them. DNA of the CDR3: TGTGCCAGCAGCTTAGCTTTGGGGACTTCGAGCTCCTACGAGCAGTACTTC. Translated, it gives CASSLALGTSSSYEQYF. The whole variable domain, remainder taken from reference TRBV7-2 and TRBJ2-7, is GAGVSQSPSNKVTEKGKDVELRCDPISGHTALYWYRQSLGQGLEFLIYFQGNSAPDKSGLPSDRFSAERTGGSVSTLTIQRTQQEDSAVYLCASSLALGTSSSYEQYFGPGTRLTVT.

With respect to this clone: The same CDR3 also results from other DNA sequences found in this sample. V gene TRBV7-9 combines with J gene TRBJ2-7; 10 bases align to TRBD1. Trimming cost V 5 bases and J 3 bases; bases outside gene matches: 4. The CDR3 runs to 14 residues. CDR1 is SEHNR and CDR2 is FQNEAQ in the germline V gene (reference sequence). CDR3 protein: CASSPGQGVYEQYF. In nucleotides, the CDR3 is TGTGCCAGCAGCCCCGGACAGGGGGTCTACGAGCAGTACTTC.

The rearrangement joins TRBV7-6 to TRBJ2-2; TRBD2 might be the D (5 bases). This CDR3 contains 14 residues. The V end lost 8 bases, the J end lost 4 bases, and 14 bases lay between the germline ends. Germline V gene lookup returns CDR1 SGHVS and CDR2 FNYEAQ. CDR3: CASRGGRGTGELFF. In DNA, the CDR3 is TGTGCCAGCCGTGGAGGAAGAGGCACCGGGGAGCTGTTTTTT.

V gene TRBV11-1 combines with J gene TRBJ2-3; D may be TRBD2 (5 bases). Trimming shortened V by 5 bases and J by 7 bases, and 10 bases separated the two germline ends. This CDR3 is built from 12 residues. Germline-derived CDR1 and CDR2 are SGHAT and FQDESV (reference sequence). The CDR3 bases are TGTGCCAGCAGCCAGGACTCCCATACGCAGTATTTT. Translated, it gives CASSQDSHTQYF.

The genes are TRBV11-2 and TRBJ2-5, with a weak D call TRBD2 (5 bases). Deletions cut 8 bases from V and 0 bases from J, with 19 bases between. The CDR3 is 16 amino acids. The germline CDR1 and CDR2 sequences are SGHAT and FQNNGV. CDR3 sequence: CASRAAGSLYQETQYF. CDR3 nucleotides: TGTGCCAGCCGAGCCGCGGGTAGTCTGTACCAAGAGACCCAGTACTTC.